This entry features one T cell receptor (beta chain) sequence. The assay was immunoSEQ multiplex PCR, and TCRdb's table has in-frame clones only and misses some. Of about 40,000 clones detected, 85% to 90% appear once; the ten largest clones hold approximately 5%. The sample comes from a study of T cell changes during pregnancy in multiple sclerosis. Germline V lookup: CDR1 ENHRY, CDR2 SYGVKD. The CDR3 is 15 residues long. The V and J ends lost 2 bases and 0 bases, in that order; junction bases with no gene match: 4. This receptor was identified in a female donor in good health, enrolled as a control in a pregnancy study. The source was peripheral blood, collected in the second trimester of pregnancy. The rearrangement joins TRBV10-3 to TRBJ2-7; TRBD1 aligns across 7 bases. CDR3 loop: CAISEGQVSSYEQYF. The CDR3 DNA is TGTGCCATCAGTGAGGGACAGGTGAGCTCCTACGAGCAGTACTTC.